This T cell receptor (beta chain) originates from a study of T cells after posttransplantation cyclophosphamide. For this clone: Its target is unknown.

Whole-study results and caveats: TRB clonality was highly associated with recipient CMV seropositivity and reactivation. Donor CD8+ memory clones often dominated recipient blood repertoires at later times.

Measured with immunoSEQ multiplex PCR; TCRdb has only the in-frame clones, and not every one. The sample holds around 16,000 clones, approximately 94% seen once. The naive gate required viable CD3+CD4+ or CD3+CD8+ cells with CCR7+CD45RA+CD45RO-CD95-CD27+CD28+ phenotype. The length of the CDR3 is 16 residues. Trimming at V came to 4 bases and at J to 5 bases, leaving 7 bases not matched to a gene. The germline V gene encodes CDR1 SGDLS and CDR2 YYNGEE. This TCR derives from a woman aged 50 to 60 in good health and a related stem cell transplant donor. Specimen: naive CD4+ T cells sorted from blood. V and J are TRBV9 and TRBJ2-3; TRBD2 matches at 13 bases. Here the CDR3 DNA reads TGTGCCAGCAGCCCTAGACTAGCGGGAGGTTTAGATACGCAGTATTTT. Translating gives CASSPRLAGGLDTQYF.